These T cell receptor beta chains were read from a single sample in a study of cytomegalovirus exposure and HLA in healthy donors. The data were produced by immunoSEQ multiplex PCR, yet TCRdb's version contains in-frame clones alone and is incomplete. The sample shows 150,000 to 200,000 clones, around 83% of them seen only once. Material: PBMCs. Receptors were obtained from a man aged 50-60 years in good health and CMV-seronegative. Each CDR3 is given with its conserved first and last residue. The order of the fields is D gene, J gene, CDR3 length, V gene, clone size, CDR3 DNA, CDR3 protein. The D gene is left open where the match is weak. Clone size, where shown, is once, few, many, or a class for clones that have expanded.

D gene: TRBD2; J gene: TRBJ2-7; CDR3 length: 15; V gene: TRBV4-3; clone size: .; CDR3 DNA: TGCGCCAGCTCTCCCGGGAAGGGGAGGGCCTACGAGCAGTACTTC; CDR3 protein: CASSPGKGRAYEQYF
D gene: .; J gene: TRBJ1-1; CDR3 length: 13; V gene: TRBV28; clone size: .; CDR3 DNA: TGTGCCAGCAGTGGGAGGGTGGGCACTGAAGCTTTCTTT; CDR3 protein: CASSGRVGTEAFF
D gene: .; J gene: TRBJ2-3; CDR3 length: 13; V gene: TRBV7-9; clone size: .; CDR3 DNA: TGTGCCAGCAGCTTAGTCTACACAGATACGCAGTATTTT; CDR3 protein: CASSLVYTDTQYF
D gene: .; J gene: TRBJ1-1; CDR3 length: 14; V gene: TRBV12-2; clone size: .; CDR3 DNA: TGTGCAAGTCGCTTCACTACGACAGAATATGAAGCTTTCTTT; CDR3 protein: CASRFTTTEYEAFF
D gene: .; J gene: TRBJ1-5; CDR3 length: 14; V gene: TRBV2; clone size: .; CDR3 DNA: TGTGCCAGCAGTGCGGGACATAGCAATCAGCCCCAGCATTTT; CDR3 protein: CASSAGHSNQPQHF
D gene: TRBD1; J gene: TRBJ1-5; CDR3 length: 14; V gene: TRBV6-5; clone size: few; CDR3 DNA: TGTGCCAGCAGTTACGCAGGGACAGGACAGCCCCAGCATTTT; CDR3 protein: CASSYAGTGQPQHF
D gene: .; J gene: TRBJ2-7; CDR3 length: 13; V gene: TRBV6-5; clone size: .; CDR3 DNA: TGTGCCAGCAGTTACGACAGGTTCCACGAGCAGTACTTC; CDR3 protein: CASSYDRFHEQYF
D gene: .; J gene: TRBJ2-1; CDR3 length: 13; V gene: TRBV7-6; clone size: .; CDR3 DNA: TGTGCCAGCAGCTTAAACAGGAACAATGAGCAGTTCTTC; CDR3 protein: CASSLNRNNEQFF
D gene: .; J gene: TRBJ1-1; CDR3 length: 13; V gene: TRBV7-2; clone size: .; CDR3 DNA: TGTGCCAGCAGCCTAACAGGGCCCACTGAAGCTTTCTTT; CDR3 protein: CASSLTGPTEAFF
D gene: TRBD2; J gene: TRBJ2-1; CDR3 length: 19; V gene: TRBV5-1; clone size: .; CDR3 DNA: TGCGCCAGCAGCCTAAACAGGGGGCCAGGACTAGCGGGGGTAAACGAGCAGTTCTTC; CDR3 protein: CASSLNRGPGLAGVNEQFF
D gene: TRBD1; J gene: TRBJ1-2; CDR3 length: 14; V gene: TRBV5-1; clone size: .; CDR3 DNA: TGCGCCAGCAGCTTGGAGGGACAGGGGAGGGGCTACACCTTC; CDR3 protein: CASSLEGQGRGYTF
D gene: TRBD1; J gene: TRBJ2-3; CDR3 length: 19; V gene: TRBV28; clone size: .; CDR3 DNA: TGTGCCAGCAGTTCCTCAAATTTTCCGGGACAGGATTACACAGATACGCAGTATTTT; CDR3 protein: CASSSSNFPGQDYTDTQYF
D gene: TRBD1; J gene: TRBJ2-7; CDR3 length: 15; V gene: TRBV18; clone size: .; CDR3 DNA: TGTGCCAGCTCACCGTTGGACAGGAGCTCCTACGAGCAGTACTTC; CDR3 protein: CASSPLDRSSYEQYF
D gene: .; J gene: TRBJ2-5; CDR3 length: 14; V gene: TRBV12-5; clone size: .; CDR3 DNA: TGTGCTAGTGGTCCGTCTAGTGGACAAGAGACCCAGTACTTC; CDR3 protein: CASGPSSGQETQYF
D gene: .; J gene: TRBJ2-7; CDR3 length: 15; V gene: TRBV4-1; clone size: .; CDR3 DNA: TGCGCCAGCAGCCCTACGGAGGGCCGCTCCTACGAGCAGTACTTC; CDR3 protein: CASSPTEGRSYEQYF
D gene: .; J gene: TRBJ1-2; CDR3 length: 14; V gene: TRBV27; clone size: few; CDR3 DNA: TGTGCCAGCAGTTTATCGCGGTTAAACTATGGCTACACCTTC; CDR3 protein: CASSLSRLNYGYTF
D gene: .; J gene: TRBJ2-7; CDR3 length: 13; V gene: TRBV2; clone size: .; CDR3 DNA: TGTGCCAGCAGGGGGCCGGCCTTAGACGAGCAGTACTTC; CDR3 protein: CASRGPALDEQYF
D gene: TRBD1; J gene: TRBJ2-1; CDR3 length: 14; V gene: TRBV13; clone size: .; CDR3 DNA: TGTGCCAGCAGCTTCGGACAGGGGGTGAATGAGCAGTTCTTC; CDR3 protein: CASSFGQGVNEQFF
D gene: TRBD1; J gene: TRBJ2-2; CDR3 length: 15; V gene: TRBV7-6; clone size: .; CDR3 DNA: TGTGCCAGCAGCCCCGACAGGGGGGGTACCGGGGAGCTGTTTTTT; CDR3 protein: CASSPDRGGTGELFF
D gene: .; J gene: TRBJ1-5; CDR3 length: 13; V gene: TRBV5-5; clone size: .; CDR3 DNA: TGTGCCAGCAGCTTAGGAGGGGTCCAGCCCCAGCATTTT; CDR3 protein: CASSLGGVQPQHF
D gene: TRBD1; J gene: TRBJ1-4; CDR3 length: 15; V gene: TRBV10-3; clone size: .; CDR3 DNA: TGTGCCATCAGTGGCCGACAGGGTTCTAATGAAAAACTGTTTTTT; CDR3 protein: CAISGRQGSNEKLFF
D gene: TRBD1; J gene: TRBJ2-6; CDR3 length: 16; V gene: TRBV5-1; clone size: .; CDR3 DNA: TGCGCCAGCAGGGGACAGGGGGCCAGTGGGGCCAACGTCCTGACTTTC; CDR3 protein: CASRGQGASGANVLTF
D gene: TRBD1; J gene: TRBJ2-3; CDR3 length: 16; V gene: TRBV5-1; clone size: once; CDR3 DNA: TGCGCCAGCAGCCCGGGACAGGGGGCAATTTTCGATACGCAGTATTTT; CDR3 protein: CASSPGQGAIFDTQYF
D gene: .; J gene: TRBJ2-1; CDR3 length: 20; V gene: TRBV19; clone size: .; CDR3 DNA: TGTGCCAGTAGTCTTAGTATCGGGAGTCCCCCCCTTGTATCCTACAATGAGCAGTTCTTC; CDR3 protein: CASSLSIGSPPLVSYNEQFF
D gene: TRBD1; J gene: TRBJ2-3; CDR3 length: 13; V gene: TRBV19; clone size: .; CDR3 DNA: TGTGCCAGTAGTATCGGGACAGACGATACGCAGTATTTT; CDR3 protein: CASSIGTDDTQYF
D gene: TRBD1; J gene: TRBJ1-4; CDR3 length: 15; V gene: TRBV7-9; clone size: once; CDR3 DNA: TGTGCCAGCAGCCGAGGGACAGTGCACAATGAAAAACTGTTTTTT; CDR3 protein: CASSRGTVHNEKLFF
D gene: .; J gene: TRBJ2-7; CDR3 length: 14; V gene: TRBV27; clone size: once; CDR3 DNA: TGTGCCAGCAGTTATCAGGGGCTCAAGTCCGAGCAGTACTTC; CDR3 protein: CASSYQGLKSEQYF
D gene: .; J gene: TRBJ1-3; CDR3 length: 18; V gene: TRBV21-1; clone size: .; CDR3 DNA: TGTGCCAGCAGCAAAGAGAGCCGGACTGAGAGCTCTGGAAACACCATATATTTT; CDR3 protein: CASSKESRTESSGNTIYF
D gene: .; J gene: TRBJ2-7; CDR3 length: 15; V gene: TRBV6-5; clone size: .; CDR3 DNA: TGTGCCAGCAGTCCTGACCGTCGGGAGCAGGGCGAGCAGTACTTC; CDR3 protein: CASSPDRREQGEQYF
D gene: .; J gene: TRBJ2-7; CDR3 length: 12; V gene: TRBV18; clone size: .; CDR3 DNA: TGTGCCAGCTCATTTGACAGCTACGAGCAGTACTTC; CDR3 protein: CASSFDSYEQYF
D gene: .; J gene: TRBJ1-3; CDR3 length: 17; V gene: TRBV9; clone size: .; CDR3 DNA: TGTGCCAGCAGCGTAGCTACGCGGATCTCTACTGGAAACACCATATATTTT; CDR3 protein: CASSVATRISTGNTIYF
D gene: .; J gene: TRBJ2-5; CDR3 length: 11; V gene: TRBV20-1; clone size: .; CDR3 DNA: TGCAGTGCTAGAACTGAAGAGACCCAGTACTTC; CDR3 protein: CSARTEETQYF
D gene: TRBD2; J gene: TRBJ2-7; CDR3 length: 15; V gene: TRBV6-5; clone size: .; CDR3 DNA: TGTGCCAGCAGTTACGGCCCTAGCGGGAGTTACGAGCAGTACTTC; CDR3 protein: CASSYGPSGSYEQYF